The 25 T cell receptor beta chains presented below share a single source sample, sequenced in a study of T cells in Graves' hyperthyroidism and ophthalmopathy. Amplified TCR beta CDR3 regions came from RNA transcripts. Initially, a first-round RT-PCR of the TCR CDR3 employed the HTBI primer set. TCRdb recomputed calls from the multiplex PCR reads with MiXCR, one row per CDR3 protein. The sample lists 280,000 or so distinct CDR3 sequences; around 15% were seen once. Specimen: blood. The receptors derive from a woman aged 45-59 years with Graves' hyperthyroidism that later progressed to Graves' ophthalmopathy.

This clonotype was recorded a few times. The J gene is TRBJ1-4, the V gene TRBV28; D not certain. The V end lost 4 bases, the J end lost 3 bases, and 12 bases lay between the germline ends. Germline lookup yields CDR1 MDHEN and CDR2 SYDVKM. This CDR3 contains 15 residues. The CDR3 nucleotides read TGTGCCAGCAGTTCCCTCCTAGGATCTAATGAAAAACTGTTTTTT. Amino acid sequence: CASSSLLGSNEKLFF.

In this sample, this clonotype turned up many times. The CDR3 bases are TGTGCCAGCAGTGAAACTGTCAGGGAAGGTTCCGAGCAGTACTTC. Amino acid sequence: CASSETVREGSEQYF. V usage is TRBV6-1 and J usage is TRBJ2-7, with D maybe TRBD1 (5 bases). The V gene lost 2 bases and the J gene lost 6 bases, with 17 bases spanning the gap. Germline lookup yields CDR1 MNHNS and CDR2 SASEGT. This CDR3 contains 15 residues.

V gene TRBV7-9 combines with J gene TRBJ2-1, with TRBD2 identical over 10 bases. There are 16 residues in the CDR3. V shed 5 bases and J 3 bases; nucleotides not matched to a gene: 7. Germline CDR1 and CDR2: SEHNR and FQNEAQ (reference sequence). The CDR3 region is CASSISGRTHYNEQFF. The CDR3 DNA reads TGTGCCAGCAGCATTAGCGGGAGGACCCACTACAATGAGCAGTTCTTC.

This clonotype was recorded once. This chain joins TRBV5-1 and TRBJ1-1; D is unresolved. With 4 bases removed from V and 1 base from J, the gap between germline ends came to 17 bases. Germline CDR1 reads SGHRS; CDR2 reads YFSETQ. This CDR3 has 16 amino acids. The CDR3 sequence: CASSGVAGVGNTEAFF. The CDR3 bases are TGCGCCAGCAGCGGAGTAGCGGGAGTAGGGAACACTGAAGCTTTCTTT. The whole variable domain, remainder taken from reference TRBV5-1 and TRBJ1-1, is KAGVTQTPRYLIKTRGQQVTLSCSPISGHRSVSWYQQTPGQGLQFLFEYFSETQRNKGNFPGRFSGRQFSNSRSEMNVSTLELGDSALYLCASSGVAGVGNTEAFFGQGTRLTVV.

Ten or more counts support this clonotype. The rearrangement joins TRBV7-9 to TRBJ1-1; 10 positions match TRBD1. Germline CDR1 reads SEHNR; CDR2 reads FQNEAQ (reference sequence). V trimming: 6 bases; J trimming: 0 bases; junction bases outside the gene matches: 1. The CDR3 runs to 14 residues. CDR3 coding DNA: TGTGCCAGCAGGACAGGGGGCATGAACACTGAAGCTTTCTTT. Translating it yields CASRTGGMNTEAFF.

In this sample, this clonotype turned up many times. This chain uses TRBV7-9 with TRBJ2-7; TRBD1 matches 7 bases. In germline, CDR1 is SEHNR, CDR2 FQNEAQ (reference sequence). CDR3 length: 20 amino acids. J was trimmed by 3 bases and V by 5 bases; bases with no gene match: 25. CDR3 bases: TGTGCCAGCAGCCAACCCTCAGGGGGTTGGGGTAAAGCCCTGGGCTACGAGCAGTACTTC. This encodes CASSQPSGGWGKALGYEQYF.

This clonotype showed up many times. This chain joins TRBV5-1 and TRBJ2-5; TRBD1 aligns across 7 bases. Germline-derived CDR1 and CDR2 are SGHRS and YFSETQ. V lost 1 base and J lost 5; bases outside the gene matches: 2. The CDR3 runs to 13 residues. The CDR3 reads CASSLPQGETQYF. The CDR3 nucleotides are TGCGCCAGCAGCTTGCCACAGGGGGAGACCCAGTACTTC.

The chain recombines TRBV4-1 with TRBJ2-7, with TRBD1 matching 12 bases. V lost 4 bases and J lost 5; bases outside the gene matches: 6. From germline, CDR1 is MGHRA and CDR2 YSYEKL. CDR3 size: 15 residues. DNA for the CDR3: TGCGCCAGCAGCCGGGGACAGGGGGCTTCCCACGAGCAGTACTTC. Translating it yields CASSRGQGASHEQYF.

This clonotype was seen a few times. One junction end disagrees with the germline gene, perhaps due to a read error. The CDR3 loop reads CSPQSRNAGELFF. The CDR3 nucleotides are TGCAGTCCACAGTCCAGGAACGCCGGGGAGCTGTTTTTT. The V call is TRBV20-1, the J call TRBJ2-2; D remains ambiguous. CDR1 is DFQATT, CDR2 SNEGSKA, per germline (reference sequence). The CDR3 runs to 13 residues.

This clonotype was seen ten or more times. The chain has TRBV6-5 and TRBJ1-2; maybe TRBD1 (6 bases). Trimming cost V 2 bases and J 10 bases, with 20 bases left between them. The CDR3 contains 15 residues. From germline, CDR1 is MNHEY and CDR2 SVGAGI. This CDR3 reads CASSYQRRGIFFYTF. CDR3 nucleotide sequence: TGTGCCAGCAGTTACCAGCGCAGGGGTATCTTCTTCTACACCTTC.

Ten or more counts support this clonotype. The chain employs TRBV18 and TRBJ2-1; D perhaps matches TRBD2 (5 bases). The V gene lost 6 bases and the J gene lost 4 bases, with 22 bases spanning the gap. The CDR3 runs to 17 residues. Germline CDR1 and CDR2: KGHSH and LQKENI. The CDR3 nucleotides read TGTGCCAGCTCCCTTCGTTTAAAACTAGACACTTACAATGAGCAGTTCTTC. Amino acids: CASSLRLKLDTYNEQFF.

A few counts support this clonotype. The chain has TRBV5-4 and TRBJ1-2, with 10 bases identical to TRBD1. With 4 bases clipped from V and 5 bases from J, the junction kept 5 bases outside the gene matches. There are 14 residues in the CDR3. CDR1 is SGHNT, CDR2 YYREEE, per germline (reference sequence). The CDR3 DNA reads TGTGCCAGCAGCCCGGGACAGGGGATTTATGGCTACACCTTC. Protein product: CASSPGQGIYGYTF. Complete variable domain (other parts from reference TRBV5-4 and TRBJ1-2): ETGVTQSPTHLIKTRGQQVTLRCSSQSGHNTVSWYQQALGQGPQFIFQYYREEENGRGNFPPRFSGLQFPNYSSELNVNALELDDSALYLCASSPGQGIYGYTFGSGTRLTVV.

DNA of the CDR3: TGCAGTGCTATCCAACTCGACAGTCTCACCTACGAGCAGTACTTC. Translating gives CSAIQLDSLTYEQYF. The chain employs TRBV20-1 and TRBJ2-7; a possible D gene is TRBD1 (5 bases). Trimming took off 4 bases at V and 2 bases at J, with 18 bases between the two ends. The CDR3 has 15 amino acids. The germline V gene has CDR1 DFQATT and CDR2 SNEGSKA (reference sequence).

This clonotype was counted at least ten times. This chain joins TRBV20-1 and TRBJ2-1; unclear D gene. This CDR3 region has 13 residues. V dropped 0 bases and J dropped 2 bases, with 5 bases sitting between them. Germline V gene data show CDR1 as DFQATT and CDR2 as SNEGSKA (reference sequence). The CDR3 is CSARDLAYNEQFF. CDR3 DNA: TGCAGTGCTAGAGATCTAGCCTACAATGAGCAGTTCTTC.

This clonotype was seen at least ten times. The chain links TRBV5-1 to TRBJ1-1; D remains unclear. Germline-derived CDR1 and CDR2 are SGHRS and YFSETQ. The CDR3 spans 15 residues. V shed 0 bases and J shed 1 base, with 10 bases lying between them. The CDR3 loop reads CASSLVAGGNTEAFF. Here the CDR3 DNA reads TGCGCCAGCAGCTTGGTGGCAGGTGGGAACACTGAAGCTTTCTTT.

This chain links TRBV11-1 with TRBJ1-5, with TRBD1 as a possible D gene (6 bases). This CDR3 has 15 residues. Per germline, CDR1 SGHAT and CDR2 FQDESV (reference sequence). V shed 1 base and J shed 2 bases, with 9 bases lying between them. CDR3 amino acids: CASSLVQGGNQPQHF. As DNA, the CDR3 is TGTGCCAGCAGCTTAGTACAGGGTGGCAATCAGCCCCAGCATTTT.

In its sample, this clonotype was seen many times. CDR3 DNA: TGTGCCAGCAGTGACTTCTCGGACCTCTGGCAGTACTTC. Protein: CASSDFSDLWQYF. The chain combines TRBV6-1 with TRBJ2-7; D ambiguous. V was shortened by 3 bases and J by 9 bases, with 15 bases between the two germline ends. The length of the CDR3 is 13 residues. Germline assignment: CDR1 MNHNS and CDR2 SASEGT.

Comments on this clonotype: This may arise from a read error, as a much more abundant clone is one base away. The chain carries TRBV30 and TRBJ1-1; D unresolved. From germline, CDR1 is GTSNPN and CDR2 SVGIG (reference sequence). The CDR3 extends over 15 amino acids. CDR3 nucleotide sequence: TGTGCCTGGAGTGTAGGCCCGGGTGGGAACAATGAAGCTTTCTTT. It codes for CAWSVGPGGNNEAFF.

About this clonotype: This could be a read error, since a much larger clone is one nucleotide away. The genes are TRBV7-9 and TRBJ1-2, with a tentative D call TRBD1 (5 bases). Germline assignment: CDR1 SEHNR and CDR2 FQNEAQ (reference sequence). This CDR3 comprises 14 residues. Trimming stripped 4 bases from V and 7 bases from J, with 16 bases between. The CDR3 sequence: CASSSERGTCGYTF. The CDR3 nucleotides are TGTGCCAGCAGCTCGGAACGGGGCACGTGTGGCTACACCTTC. Full variable domain (rest looked up from reference TRBV7-9 and TRBJ1-2): DTGVSQNPRHKITKRGQNVTFRCDPISEHNRLYWYRQTLGQGPEFLTYFQNEAQLEKSRLLSDRFSAERPKGSFSTLEIQRTEQGDSAMYLCASSSERGTCGYTFGSGTRLTVV.

Ten or more counts support this clonotype. At one end, the junction sequence differs from germline, possibly due to a read error. This rearrangement joins TRBV10-1 to TRBJ2-2; possibly TRBD2 for D (5 bases). The CDR3 is 12 residues long. The germline V gene encodes CDR1 WNHNN and CDR2 SYGVQD (reference sequence). CDR3 in amino acids: CASSNKAGELFF. The CDR3 DNA reads as TGCGCCAGCAGTAATAAGGCCGGGGAACTGTTTTTT.

This clonotype was seen more than once but under ten times. The chain recombines TRBV29-1 with TRBJ2-5; 7 nucleotides match TRBD1. The V and J ends lost 6 bases and 4 bases, in that order; junction bases with no gene match: 14. This CDR3 is built from 15 residues. Per germline, CDR1 SQVTM and CDR2 ANQGSEA. This CDR3 reads CSVGVTGIRGETQYF. CDR3 sequence (DNA): TGCAGCGTCGGAGTGACAGGGATTAGAGGAGAGACCCAGTACTTC.

This clonotype was detected many times. This rearrangement joins TRBV11-2 to TRBJ2-7, with 8 bases identical to TRBD2. From germline, CDR1 is SGHAT and CDR2 FQNNGV. CDR3 length equals 15 residues. With 1 base clipped from V and 3 bases from J, the junction kept 5 bases outside the gene matches. In DNA, the CDR3 is TGTGCCAGCAGCTTAGCGGCTAGCGGGCGCTACGAGCAGTACTTC. This encodes CASSLAASGRYEQYF.

This clonotype was found a few times. This sequence joins TRBV18 and TRBJ2-1, with 7 nucleotides matching TRBD2. This CDR3 contains 17 residues. V dropped 3 bases and J dropped 4; count of bases not matched to a gene: 12. From germline, CDR1 is KGHSH and CDR2 LQKENI. The DNA of the CDR3 is TGTGCCAGCTCACCTACTAAATTAGCGGGTCTTTACAATGAGCAGTTCTTC. Residues: CASSPTKLAGLYNEQFF.

This clonotype was picked up many times. This rearrangement joins TRBV28 to TRBJ1-5, with D uncertain. Germline loops: CDR1 MDHEN, CDR2 SYDVKM. Trimming took off 2 bases at V and 0 bases at J, with 11 bases between the two ends. This CDR3 is 16 amino acids long. CDR3 region: CASSLNTQYSNQPQHF. CDR3 nucleotides: TGTGCCAGCAGTTTAAATACACAATATAGCAATCAGCCCCAGCATTTT.

This clonotype was found many times. The rearrangement joins TRBV28 to TRBJ2-7, with 9 bases that match TRBD2. Germline CDR1 is MDHEN and CDR2 is SYDVKM. V gave up 6 bases and J gave up 6 bases; unmatched junction bases: 9. CDR3 size: 14 residues. This CDR3 is CASRGSGSLFEQYF. The CDR3 DNA sequence: TGTGCCAGCAGGGGTAGCGGGAGCCTGTTCGAGCAGTACTTC.